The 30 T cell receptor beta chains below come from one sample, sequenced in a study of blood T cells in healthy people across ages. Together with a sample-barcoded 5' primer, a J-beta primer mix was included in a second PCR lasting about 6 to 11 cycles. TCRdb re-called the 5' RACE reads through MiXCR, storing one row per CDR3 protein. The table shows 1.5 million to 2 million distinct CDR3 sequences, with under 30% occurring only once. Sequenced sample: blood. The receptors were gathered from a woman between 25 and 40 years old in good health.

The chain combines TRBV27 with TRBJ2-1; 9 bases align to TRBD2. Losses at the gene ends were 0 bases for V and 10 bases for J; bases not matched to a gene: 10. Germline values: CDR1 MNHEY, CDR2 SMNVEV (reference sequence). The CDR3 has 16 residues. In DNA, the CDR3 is TGTGCCAGCAGTTTATCAGTGGGGCTAGCGGGAATCGAGCAGTTCTTC. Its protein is CASSLSVGLAGIEQFF.

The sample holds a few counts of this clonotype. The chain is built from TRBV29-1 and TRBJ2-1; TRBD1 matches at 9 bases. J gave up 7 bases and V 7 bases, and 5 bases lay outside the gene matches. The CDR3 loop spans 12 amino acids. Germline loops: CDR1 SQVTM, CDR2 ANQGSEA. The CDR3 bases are TGCAGCGCACAGGGGGCGGGTAATGAGCAGTTCTTC. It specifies CSAQGAGNEQFF.

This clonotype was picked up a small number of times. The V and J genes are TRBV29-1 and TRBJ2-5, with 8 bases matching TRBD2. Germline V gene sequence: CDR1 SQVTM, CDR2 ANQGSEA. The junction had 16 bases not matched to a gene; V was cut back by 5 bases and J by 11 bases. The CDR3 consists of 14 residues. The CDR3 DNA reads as TGCAGCGTTTTCCGGGGGGGCGACCCAAGAGGGCAGTACTTC. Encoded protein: CSVFRGGDPRGQYF.

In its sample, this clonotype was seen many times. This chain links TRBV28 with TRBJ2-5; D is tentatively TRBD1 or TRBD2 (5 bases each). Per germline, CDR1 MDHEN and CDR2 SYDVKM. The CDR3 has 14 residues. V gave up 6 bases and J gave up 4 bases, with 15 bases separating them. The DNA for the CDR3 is TGTGCCAGCAGCCCCTCCCGGGGCTCAGAGACCCAGTACTTC. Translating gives CASSPSRGSETQYF.

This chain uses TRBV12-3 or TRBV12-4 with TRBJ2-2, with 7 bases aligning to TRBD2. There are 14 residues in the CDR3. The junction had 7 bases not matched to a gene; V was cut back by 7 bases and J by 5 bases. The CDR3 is CASIPGGRTGELFF. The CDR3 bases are TGTGCCAGCATCCCGGGGGGAAGGACCGGGGAGCTGTTTTTT.

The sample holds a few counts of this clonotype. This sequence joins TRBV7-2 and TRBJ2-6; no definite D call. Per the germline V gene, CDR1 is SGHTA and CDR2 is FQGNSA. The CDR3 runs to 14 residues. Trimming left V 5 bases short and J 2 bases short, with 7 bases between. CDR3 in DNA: TGTGCCAGCAGCATCAGCCCTGGGGCCAACGTCCTGACTTTC. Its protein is CASSISPGANVLTF.

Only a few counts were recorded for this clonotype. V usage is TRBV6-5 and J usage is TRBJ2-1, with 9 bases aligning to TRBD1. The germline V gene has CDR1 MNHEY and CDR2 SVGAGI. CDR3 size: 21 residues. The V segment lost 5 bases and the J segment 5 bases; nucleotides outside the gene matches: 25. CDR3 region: CASSHKTPGTGSIVGNNEQFF. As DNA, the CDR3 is TGTGCCAGCAGTCACAAGACCCCCGGGACAGGGTCCATAGTGGGAAACAATGAGCAGTTCTTC.

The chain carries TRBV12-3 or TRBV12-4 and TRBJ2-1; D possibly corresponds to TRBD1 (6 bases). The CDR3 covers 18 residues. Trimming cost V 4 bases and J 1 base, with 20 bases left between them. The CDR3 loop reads CASSSRLRGRSSYNEQFF. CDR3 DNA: TGTGCCAGCAGTTCAAGACTCAGGGGAAGATCTTCCTACAATGAGCAGTTCTTC.

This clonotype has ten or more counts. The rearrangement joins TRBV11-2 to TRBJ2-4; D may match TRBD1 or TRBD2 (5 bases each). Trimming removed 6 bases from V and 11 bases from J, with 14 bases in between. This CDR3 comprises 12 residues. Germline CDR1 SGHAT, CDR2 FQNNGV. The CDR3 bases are TGTGCCAGCAGGCTACAGGTCGGGGTTCAGTACTTC. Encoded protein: CASRLQVGVQYF.

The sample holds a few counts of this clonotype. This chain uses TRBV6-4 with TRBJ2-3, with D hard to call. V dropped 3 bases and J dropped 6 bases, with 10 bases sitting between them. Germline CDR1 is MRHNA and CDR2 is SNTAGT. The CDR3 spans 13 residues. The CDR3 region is CASSEQSRDTQYF. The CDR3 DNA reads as TGTGCCAGCAGTGAGCAGAGCCGTGATACGCAGTATTTT.

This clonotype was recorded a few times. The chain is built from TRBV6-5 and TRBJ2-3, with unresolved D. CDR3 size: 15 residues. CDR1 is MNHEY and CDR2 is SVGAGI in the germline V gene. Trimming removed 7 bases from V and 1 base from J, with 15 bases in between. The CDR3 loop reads CASTGGPAGTDTQYF. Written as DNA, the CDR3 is TGTGCCAGCACAGGCGGCCCCGCAGGCACAGATACGCAGTATTTT.

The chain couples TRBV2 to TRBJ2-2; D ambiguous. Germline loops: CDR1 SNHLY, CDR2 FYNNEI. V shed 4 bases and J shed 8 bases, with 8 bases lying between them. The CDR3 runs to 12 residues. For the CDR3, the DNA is TGTGCCAGCAGTGTTGTGGGGGGGGAGCTGTTTTTT. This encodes CASSVVGGELFF.

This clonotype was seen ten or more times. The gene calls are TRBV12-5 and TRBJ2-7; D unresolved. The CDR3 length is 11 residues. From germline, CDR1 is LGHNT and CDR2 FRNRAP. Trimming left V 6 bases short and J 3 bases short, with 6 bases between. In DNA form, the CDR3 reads TGTGCTAGTGGCATCCGCTACGAGCAGTACTTC. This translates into CASGIRYEQYF.

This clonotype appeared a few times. The CDR3 reads CASSYSRGLAGANEQFF. Here the CDR3 DNA reads TGTGCCAGCAGTTACTCGAGAGGATTAGCGGGAGCAAATGAGCAGTTCTTC. The rearrangement links TRBV6-5 to TRBJ2-1; 9 bases match TRBD2. This CDR3 contains 17 residues. Germline-derived CDR1 and CDR2 are MNHEY and SVGAGI. V lost 0 bases and J lost 7; bases outside the gene matches: 10.

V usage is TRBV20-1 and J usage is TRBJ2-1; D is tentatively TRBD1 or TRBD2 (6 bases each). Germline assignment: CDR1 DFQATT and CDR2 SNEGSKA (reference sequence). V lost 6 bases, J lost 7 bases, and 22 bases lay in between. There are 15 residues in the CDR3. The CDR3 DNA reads TGCAGTGCCCGACGCTTTTCAGGGGCGGGGAATGAGCAGTTCTTC. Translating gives CSARRFSGAGNEQFF.

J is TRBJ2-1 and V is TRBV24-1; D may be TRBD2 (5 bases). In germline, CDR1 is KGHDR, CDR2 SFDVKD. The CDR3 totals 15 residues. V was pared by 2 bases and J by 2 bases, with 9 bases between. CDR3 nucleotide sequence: TGTGCCACCAGTGATTCCGGAGGCCCCTACAATGAGCAGTTCTTC. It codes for CATSDSGGPYNEQFF.

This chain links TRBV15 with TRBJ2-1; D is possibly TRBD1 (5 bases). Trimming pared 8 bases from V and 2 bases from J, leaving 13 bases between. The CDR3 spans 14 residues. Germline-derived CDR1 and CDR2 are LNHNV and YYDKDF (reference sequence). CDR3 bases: TGTGCCACCTCCCAGGGAAGACCCTACAATGAGCAGTTCTTC. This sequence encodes CATSQGRPYNEQFF.

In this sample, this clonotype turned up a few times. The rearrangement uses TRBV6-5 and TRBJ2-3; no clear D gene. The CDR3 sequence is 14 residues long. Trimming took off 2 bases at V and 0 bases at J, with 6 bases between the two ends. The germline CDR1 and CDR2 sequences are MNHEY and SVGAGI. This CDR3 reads CASSYRPSTDTQYF. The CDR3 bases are TGTGCCAGCAGTTACCGCCCTAGCACAGATACGCAGTATTTT.

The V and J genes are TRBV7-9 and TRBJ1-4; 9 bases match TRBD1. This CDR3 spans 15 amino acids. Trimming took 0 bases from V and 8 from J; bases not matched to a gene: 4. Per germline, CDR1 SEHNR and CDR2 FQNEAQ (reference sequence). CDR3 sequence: CASSLAGQGAEKLFF. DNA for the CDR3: TGTGCCAGCAGCTTAGCGGGACAGGGAGCCGAAAAACTGTTTTTT.

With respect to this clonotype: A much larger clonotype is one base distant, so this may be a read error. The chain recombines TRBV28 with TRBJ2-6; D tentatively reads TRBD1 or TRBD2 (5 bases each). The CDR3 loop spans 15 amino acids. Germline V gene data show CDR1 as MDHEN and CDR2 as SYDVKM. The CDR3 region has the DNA TGTGCCAGCAGTGCGTACGGGGCTGGGGCCGACGTCCTGACTTTC. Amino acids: CASSAYGAGADVLTF.

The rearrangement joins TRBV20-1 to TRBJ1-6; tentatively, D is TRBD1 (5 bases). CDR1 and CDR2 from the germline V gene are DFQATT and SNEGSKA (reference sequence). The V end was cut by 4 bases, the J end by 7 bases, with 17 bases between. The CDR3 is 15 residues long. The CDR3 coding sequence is TGCAGTGCTACCTCCGGGACTGGAATAAATTCACCCCTCCACTTT. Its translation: CSATSGTGINSPLHF.

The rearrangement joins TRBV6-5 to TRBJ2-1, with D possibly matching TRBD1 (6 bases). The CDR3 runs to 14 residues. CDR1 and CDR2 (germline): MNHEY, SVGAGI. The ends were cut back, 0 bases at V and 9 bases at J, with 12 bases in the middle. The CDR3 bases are TGTGCCAGCAGTTACTCTCGGGGACAAAGTGAGCAGTTCTTC. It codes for CASSYSRGQSEQFF.

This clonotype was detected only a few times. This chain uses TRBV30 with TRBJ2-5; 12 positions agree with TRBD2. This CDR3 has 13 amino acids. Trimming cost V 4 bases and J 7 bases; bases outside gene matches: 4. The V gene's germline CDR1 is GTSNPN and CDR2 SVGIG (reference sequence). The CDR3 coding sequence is TGTGCCTGGAACCTAGCGGGGGGGACGACCCAGTACTTC. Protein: CAWNLAGGTTQYF.

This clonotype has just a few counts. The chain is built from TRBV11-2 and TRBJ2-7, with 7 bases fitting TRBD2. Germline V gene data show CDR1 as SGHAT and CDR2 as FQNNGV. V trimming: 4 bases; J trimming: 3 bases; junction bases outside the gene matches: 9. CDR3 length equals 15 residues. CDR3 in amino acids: CASSSRAGYDYEQYF. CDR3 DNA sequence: TGTGCCAGCAGCTCGCGAGCGGGGTACGACTACGAGCAGTACTTC.

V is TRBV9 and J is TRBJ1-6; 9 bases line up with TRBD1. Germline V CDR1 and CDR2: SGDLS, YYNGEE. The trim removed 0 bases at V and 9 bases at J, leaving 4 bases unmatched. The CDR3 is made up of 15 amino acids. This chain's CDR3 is CASSVGTGGCSPLHF. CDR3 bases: TGTGCCAGCAGCGTAGGTACAGGGGGCTGTTCACCCCTCCACTTT.

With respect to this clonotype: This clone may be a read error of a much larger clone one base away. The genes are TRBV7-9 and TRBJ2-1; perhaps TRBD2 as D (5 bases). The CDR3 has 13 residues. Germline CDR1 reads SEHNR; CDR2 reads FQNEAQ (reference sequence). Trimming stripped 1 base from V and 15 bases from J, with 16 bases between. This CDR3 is CASSLEGRVVAFF. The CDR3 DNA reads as TGTGCCAGCAGCTTAGAAGGGCGGGTGGTAGCGTTCTTC.

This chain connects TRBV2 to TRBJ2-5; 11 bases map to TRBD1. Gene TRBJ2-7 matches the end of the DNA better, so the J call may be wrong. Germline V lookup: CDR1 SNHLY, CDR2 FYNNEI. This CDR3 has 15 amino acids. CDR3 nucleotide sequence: TGTGCCAGCAGTTCTCGGACAGGGGGCTTTGCCGAGCAGTACTTC. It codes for CASSSRTGGFAEQYF.

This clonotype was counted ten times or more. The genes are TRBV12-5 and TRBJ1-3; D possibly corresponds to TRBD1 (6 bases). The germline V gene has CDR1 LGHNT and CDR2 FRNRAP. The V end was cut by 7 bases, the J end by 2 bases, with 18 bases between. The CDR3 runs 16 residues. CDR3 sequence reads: CASDSIRTATGNTIYF. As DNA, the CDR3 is TGTGCTAGTGATTCCATCAGGACAGCTACTGGAAACACCATATATTTT. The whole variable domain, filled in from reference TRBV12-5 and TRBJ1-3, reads DARVTQTPRHKVTEMGQEVTMRCQPILGHNTVFWYRQTMMQGLELLAYFRNRAPLDDSGMPKDRFSAEMPDATLATLKIQPSEPRDSAVYFCASDSIRTATGNTIYFGEGSWLTVV.

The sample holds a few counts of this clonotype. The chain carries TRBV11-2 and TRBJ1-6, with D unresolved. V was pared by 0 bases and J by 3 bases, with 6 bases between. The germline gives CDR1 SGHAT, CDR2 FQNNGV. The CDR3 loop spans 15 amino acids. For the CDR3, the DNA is TGTGCCAGCAGCTTAGAACAAAACTATAATTCACCCCTCCACTTT. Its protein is CASSLEQNYNSPLHF.

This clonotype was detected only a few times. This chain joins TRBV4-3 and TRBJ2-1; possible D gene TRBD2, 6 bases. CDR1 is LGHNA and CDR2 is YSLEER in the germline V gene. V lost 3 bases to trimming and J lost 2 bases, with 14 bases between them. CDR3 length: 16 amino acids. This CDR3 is CASSQEGYGAYNEQFF. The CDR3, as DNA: TGCGCCAGCAGCCAGGAGGGATACGGGGCCTACAATGAGCAGTTCTTC.